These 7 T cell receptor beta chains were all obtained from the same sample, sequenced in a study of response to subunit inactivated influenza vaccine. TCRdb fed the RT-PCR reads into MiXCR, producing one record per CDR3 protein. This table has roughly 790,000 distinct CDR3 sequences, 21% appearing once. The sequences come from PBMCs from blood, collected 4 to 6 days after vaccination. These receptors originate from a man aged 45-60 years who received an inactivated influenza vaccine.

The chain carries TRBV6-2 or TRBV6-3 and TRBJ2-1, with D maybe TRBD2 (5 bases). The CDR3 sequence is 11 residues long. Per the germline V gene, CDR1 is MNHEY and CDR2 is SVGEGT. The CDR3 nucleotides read TGTGCGGTGAGGGATTACAATGAGCAGTTCTTC. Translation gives CAVRDYNEQFF.

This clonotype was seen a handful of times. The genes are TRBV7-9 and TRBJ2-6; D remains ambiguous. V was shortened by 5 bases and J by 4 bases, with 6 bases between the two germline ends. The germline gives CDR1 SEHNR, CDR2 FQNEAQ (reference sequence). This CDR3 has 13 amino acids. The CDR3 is CASSERGANVLTF. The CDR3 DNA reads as TGTGCCAGCAGCGAGCGCGGGGCCAACGTCCTGACTTTC.

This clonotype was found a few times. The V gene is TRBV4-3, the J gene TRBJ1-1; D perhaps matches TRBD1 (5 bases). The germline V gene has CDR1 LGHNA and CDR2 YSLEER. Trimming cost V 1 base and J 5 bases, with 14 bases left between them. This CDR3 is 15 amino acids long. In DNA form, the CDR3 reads TGCGCCAGCAGCCAAGTAGGGGCTCTGCGGACTGAAGCTTTCTTT. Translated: CASSQVGALRTEAFF.

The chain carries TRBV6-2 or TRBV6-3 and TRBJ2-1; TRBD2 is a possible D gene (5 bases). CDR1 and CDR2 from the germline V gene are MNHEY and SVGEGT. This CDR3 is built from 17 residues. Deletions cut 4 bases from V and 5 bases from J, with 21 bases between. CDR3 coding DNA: TGTGCCAGCAGTTCATGGAGGAGCGGAGCAGGTAACAATGAGCAGTTCTTC. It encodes CASSSWRSGAGNNEQFF.

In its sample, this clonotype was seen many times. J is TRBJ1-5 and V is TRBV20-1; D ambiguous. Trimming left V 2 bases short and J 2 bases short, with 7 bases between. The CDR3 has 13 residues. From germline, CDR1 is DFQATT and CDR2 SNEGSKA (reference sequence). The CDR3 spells CSARNGGNQPQHF. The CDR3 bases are TGCAGTGCTAGAAATGGTGGCAATCAGCCCCAGCATTTT.

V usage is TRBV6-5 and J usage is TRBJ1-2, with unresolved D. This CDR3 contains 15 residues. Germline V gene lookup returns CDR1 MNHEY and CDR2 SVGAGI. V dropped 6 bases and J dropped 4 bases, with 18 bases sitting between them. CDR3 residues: CASRYTPREFYGYTF. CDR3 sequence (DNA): TGTGCCAGCAGGTACACTCCGCGGGAGTTCTATGGCTACACCTTC.

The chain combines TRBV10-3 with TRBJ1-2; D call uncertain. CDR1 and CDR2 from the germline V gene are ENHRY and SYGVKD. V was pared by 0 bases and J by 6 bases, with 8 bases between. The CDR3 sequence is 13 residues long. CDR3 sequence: CAISESTENGYTF. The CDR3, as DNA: TGTGCCATCAGTGAGTCTACGGAAAATGGCTACACCTTC.